The 10 T cell receptor beta chains given below trace back to one sample, sequenced in a study of human T cells and chemical hapten exposure. TCRdb ran MiXCR on the RACE reads and lists one entry per CDR3 protein. The sample has some 82,000 distinct CDR3 sequences, 6.6% seen once. This sample's time point: patch test 2, 6 weeks after DPC sensitization. The treatment denotes: therapeutic diphenylcyclopropenone sensitization with weekly scalp DPC. The specimen was whole blood, collected in connection with sensitization to the hapten diphenylcyclopropenone (DPC). These receptor sequences come from a woman aged 25 to 45 with alopecia areata. Some clones in this sample may be carry-over from other donors' samples.

There are many counts of this clonotype. The chain uses TRBV18 and TRBJ1-2; possibly TRBD1 for D (6 bases). CDR1 and CDR2 (germline): KGHSH, LQKENI. V dropped 3 bases and J dropped 4 bases, with 12 bases sitting between them. The CDR3 runs 14 residues. The CDR3 here is CASSPTQGTYGYTF. The CDR3 nucleotides read TGTGCCAGCTCACCGACACAGGGTACCTATGGCTACACCTTC.

This clonotype has a count of ten or more. The chain couples TRBV29-1 to TRBJ2-5; TRBD2 matches 12 bases. With V trimmed by 0 bases and J by 14 bases, 4 bases remained unmatched. The germline gives CDR1 SQVTM, CDR2 ANQGSEA. CDR3 length: 12 residues. The CDR3 DNA reads TGCAGCGTTGAAGAGGCTAGCGGGGGGGCCTACTTC. This translates into CSVEEASGGAYF.

The rearrangement links TRBV3-1 to TRBJ1-1, with D possibly matching TRBD1 (6 bases). Trimming removed 4 bases from V and 1 base from J, with 19 bases in between. The CDR3 length is 17 residues. Per germline, CDR1 LGHDT and CDR2 YNNKEL (reference sequence). The CDR3 nucleotides read TGTGCCAGCAGCCCCCCCTCAACAGGGAGCGAGAACACTGAAGCTTTCTTT. Its translation is CASSPPSTGSENTEAFF.

This clonotype has only a few counts. This chain links TRBV6-6 with TRBJ1-2; TRBD1 matches 10 bases. This CDR3 is 16 amino acids long. The J segment lost 1 base and the V segment lost 6 bases, leaving 8 bases of the junction unmatched. The V gene's germline CDR1 is MNHNY and CDR2 SVGAGI (reference sequence). The CDR3 is CASSPLGQGNNYGYTF. The CDR3 DNA sequence: TGTGCCAGCAGCCCATTGGGACAGGGGAATAACTATGGCTACACCTTC.

This clonotype was picked up many times. J is TRBJ1-6 and V is TRBV20-1; D gene uncertain. The V end was cut by 0 bases, the J end by 4 bases, with 10 bases between. Germline assignment: CDR1 DFQATT and CDR2 SNEGSKA (reference sequence). This CDR3 has 15 amino acids. DNA for the CDR3: TGCAGTGCTAGAGATCCCCAAGATTATAATTCACCCCTCCACTTT. Amino acids: CSARDPQDYNSPLHF.

This clonotype was seen ten or more times. The chain combines TRBV20-1 with TRBJ2-3; D call uncertain. CDR3 length: 13 residues. Germline loops: CDR1 DFQATT, CDR2 SNEGSKA (reference sequence). V lost 5 bases and J lost 2, with 11 bases in between. The CDR3 sequence is CSASPRYTDTQYF. The CDR3 DNA is TGCAGTGCTTCTCCGCGTTACACAGATACGCAGTATTTT.

This clonotype came up many times. The chain couples TRBV12-3 or TRBV12-4 to TRBJ2-1, with 10 bases aligning to TRBD2. V was clipped by 4 bases and J by 4 bases; unmatched bases: 4. The CDR3 runs to 15 residues. The CDR3, as DNA: TGTGCCAGCAGTTCTCAGCGGGGGGGTTACAATGAGCAGTTCTTC. Its translation is CASSSQRGGYNEQFF.

The chain recombines TRBV6-5 with TRBJ1-2; TRBD1 matches 11 bases. Losses at the gene ends were 7 bases for V and 7 bases for J; bases not matched to a gene: 20. Germline CDR1 and CDR2: MNHEY and SVGAGI. This CDR3 spans 18 amino acids. The CDR3 spells CASKIRGTGGSTRFGYTF. CDR3 nucleotides: TGTGCCAGCAAAATACGGGGGACAGGGGGAAGTACGCGCTTTGGCTACACCTTC.

There are many counts of this clonotype. The chain carries TRBV6-1 and TRBJ1-5; D is unresolved. Germline V gene sequence: CDR1 MNHNS, CDR2 SASEGT. The germline V and J ends were trimmed by 0 bases and 5 bases, with 11 bases remaining between them. The CDR3 has 15 residues. The CDR3 nucleotides read TGTGCCAGCAGTGAAGCGGCGGGGTACGATCAGCCCCAGCATTTT. Translation: CASSEAAGYDQPQHF.

The rearrangement links TRBV6-5 to TRBJ1-1, with D possibly TRBD1 on 5 matching bases. Trimming shortened V by 4 bases and J by 4 bases, and 19 bases separated the two germline ends. This CDR3 is built from 16 residues. The germline V gene encodes CDR1 MNHEY and CDR2 SVGAGI. The CDR3 nucleotides read TGTGCCAGCAGTTCCATAAACGGGGGATCGACCACTGAAGCTTTCTTT. Protein: CASSSINGGSTTEAFF.